One sample yielded the 19 T cell receptor beta chains listed below, sequenced in a study of vaccination effects on CD4 cells after COVID-19. The table came from immunoSEQ multiplex PCR; TCRdb's copy has only in-frame clones and leaves some out. The sample yields tens of thousands of clones, roughly 79% seen once. The antigens for these receptors are not known. Sequencing was preceded by expansion of antigen-specific CD4+ T cells with viral peptide pools in the ViraFEST assay. Investigators separated out CD4+ T cells once around nine days of culture had passed. Neither prior SARS-CoV-2 infection nor positive nucleocapsid antibodies were present in the vaccine recipients. The sequencing here drew on CD4+ T cells from PBMCs cultured with HCoV-NL63 spike peptides, taken before COVID-19 vaccination. The receptors derive from a human donor who received a COVID-19 vaccine.

The chain employs TRBV27 and TRBJ2-7; weak D call: TRBD1 (6 bases). This CDR3 has 13 amino acids. CDR1 is MNHEY, CDR2 SMNVEV, per germline (reference sequence). The V end was cut by 4 bases, the J end by 6 bases, with 13 bases between. The CDR3 sequence is CASSSTGYGEQYV. DNA for the CDR3: TGTGCCAGCAGTTCTACAGGGTACGGCGAGCAGTACGTC.

The V and J genes are TRBV5-3 and TRBJ2-7, with D maybe TRBD1 (5 bases). TRBV5-3 is filed as an ORF, its function uncertain. The CDR3 runs 13 residues. The ends were cut back, 0 bases at V and 3 bases at J, with 7 bases in the middle. The CDR3, as DNA: TGTGCCAGAAGCTTGGACGACAGCTACGAGCAGTACGTC. Its protein is CARSLDDSYEQYV.

The chain carries TRBV12-3 or TRBV12-4 and TRBJ1-2, with D maybe TRBD1 (6 bases). The V end was cut by 0 bases, the J end by 6 bases, with 8 bases between. The CDR3 contains 13 residues. DNA for the CDR3: TGTGCCAGCAGTTTAGCACAGGGCCATGGCTACACCTTC. Translating gives CASSLAQGHGYTF.

The chain joins TRBV6-1 to TRBJ1-5, with D perhaps TRBD1 (5 bases). The CDR3 is made up of 15 amino acids. Germline CDR1 reads MNHNS; CDR2 reads SASEGT. Trimming cost V 2 bases and J 8 bases, with 16 bases left between them. The CDR3 DNA sequence: TGTGCCAGCAGTGAAAACGGGGGACTTTCAAAGCCCCAGCATTTT. Its translation is CASSENGGLSKPQHF.

The rearrangement uses TRBV7-9 and TRBJ2-5; 8 nucleotides agree with TRBD2. The V segment lost 2 bases and the J segment 4 bases; nucleotides outside the gene matches: 6. Germline-derived CDR1 and CDR2 are SEHNR and FQNEAQ (reference sequence). This CDR3 has 15 residues. The CDR3 region has the DNA TGTGCCAGCAGCTTACTCGGGGGGGGCCGAGAGACCCAGTACTTC. This translates into CASSLLGGGRETQYF. Supplemented by reference TRBV7-9 and TRBJ2-5, the full variable domain reads DTGVSQNPRHKITKRGQNVTFRCDPISEHNRLYWYRQTLGQGPEFLTYFQNEAQLEKSRLLSDRFSAERPKGSFSTLEIQRTEQGDSAMYLCASSLLGGGRETQYFGPGTRLLVL.

The chain employs TRBV3-1 (or the pseudogene TRBV3-2) and TRBJ1-4; TRBD1 might be the D (6 bases). Germline assignment: CDR1 LGHDT and CDR2 YNNKEL (reference sequence). CDR3 length: 16 amino acids. V was shortened by 0 bases and J by 5 bases, with 13 bases between the two germline ends. DNA for the CDR3: TGTGCCAGCAGCCAAGATCCGGGGACACTGAATGAAAAACTGTTTTTT. Translation gives CASSQDPGTLNEKLFF.

This clone was counted only a few times. CDR3 coding DNA: TGTGCCAGCAGCCCCCTGGCTAGCGGGGGTTCCTACGAGCAGTACGTC. This codes for CASSPLASGGSYEQYV. The genes are TRBV2 and TRBJ2-7; 10 bases line up with TRBD2. The V gene's germline CDR1 is SNHLY and CDR2 FYNNEI. The CDR3 sequence is 16 residues long. The V gene end was trimmed by 6 bases and the J gene end by 1 base; junction bases not matched to a gene: 9.

The rearrangement uses TRBV11-2 and TRBJ2-5; 12 bases map to TRBD2. CDR3 length: 16 amino acids. Germline V lookup: CDR1 SGHAT, CDR2 FQNNGV. The junction had 9 bases not matched to a gene; V was cut back by 5 bases and J by 5 bases. The CDR3: CASSLGLAGTMETQYF. The CDR3, as DNA: TGTGCCAGCAGCCTTGGACTAGCGGGGACGATGGAGACCCAGTACTTC.

The chain has TRBV5-1 and TRBJ2-5; TRBD2 matches 7 bases. V lost 6 bases, J lost 1 base, and 9 bases stayed unmatched. Germline lookup yields CDR1 SGHRS and CDR2 YFSETQ. This CDR3 has 15 residues. CDR3 DNA sequence: TGCGCCAGCATGGTCGCAGCGGGGAGCCAAGAGACCCAGTACTTC. This gives the protein CASMVAAGSQETQYF. The full variable domain, with the rest looked up from reference TRBV5-1 and TRBJ2-5, is KAGVTQTPRYLIKTRGQQVTLSCSPISGHRSVSWYQQTPGQGLQFLFEYFSETQRNKGNFPGRFSGRQFSNSRSEMNVSTLELGDSALYLCASMVAAGSQETQYFGPGTRLLVL.

The rearrangement uses TRBV5-1 and TRBJ2-5, with 7 positions matching TRBD2. CDR1 SGHRS and CDR2 YFSETQ come from the germline V gene. V trimming: 1 base; J trimming: 2 bases; junction bases outside the gene matches: 2. This CDR3 region has 14 residues. CDR3: CASSLPSGQETQYF. CDR3 sequence (DNA): TGCGCCAGCAGCTTGCCTAGCGGACAAGAGACCCAGTACTTC. The complete variable domain, with remaining parts taken from reference TRBV5-1 and TRBJ2-5, reads KAGVTQTPRYLIKTRGQQVTLSCSPISGHRSVSWYQQTPGQGLQFLFEYFSETQRNKGNFPGRFSGRQFSNSRSEMNVSTLELGDSALYLCASSLPSGQETQYFGPGTRLLVL.

The sample holds a few counts of this clone. The V gene is TRBV15, the J gene TRBJ1-2; D is perhaps TRBD1 (5 bases). This CDR3 contains 13 residues. From germline, CDR1 is LNHNV and CDR2 YYDKDF (reference sequence). The V gene lost 1 base and the J gene lost 3 bases, with 6 bases spanning the gap. The CDR3 protein is CATSRGGDYGYTF. In DNA, the CDR3 is TGTGCCACCAGCAGAGGGGGCGACTATGGCTACACCTTC.

The chain combines TRBV29-1 with TRBJ2-4; D remains unclear. V lost 1 base and J 12 bases, leaving 13 bases between the germline ends. The germline CDR1 and CDR2 sequences are SQVTM and ANQGSEA. This CDR3 has 12 residues. The CDR3 region has the DNA TGCAGCGTTGAAGTTTTCGTCGGTGATCAGTACTTC. Translating it yields CSVEVFVGDQYF.

This clone was seen only a few times. The V and J genes are TRBV6-5 and TRBJ1-2, with a possible D match to TRBD1 (5 bases). The CDR3 has 14 residues. Trimming removed 6 bases at V and 1 base at J, with 12 bases between. The germline V gene encodes CDR1 MNHEY and CDR2 SVGAGI. The CDR3 loop is CASRAGPNNYGYTF. The CDR3 DNA sequence: TGTGCCAGCAGGGCGGGACCTAATAACTATGGCTACACCTTC.

There are a few counts of this clone. The CDR3 coding sequence is TGTGCCAGAAGCTTGTGTCTGAACACCGGGGAGCTGTTTTTT. This codes for CARSLCLNTGELFF. The chain combines TRBV5-3 with TRBJ2-2; D is undetermined. TRBV5-3 is an ORF; its function is uncertain. This CDR3 comprises 14 residues. V lost 1 base and J 1 base, leaving 5 bases between the germline ends.

The chain recombines TRBV6-5 with TRBJ1-4; D is unresolved. The CDR3 covers 13 residues. Germline V gene sequence: CDR1 MNHEY, CDR2 SVGAGI. V was trimmed by 9 bases and J by 4 bases, leaving 12 bases between them. Here the CDR3 DNA reads TGTGCCAGTCGAGCTTTTGATAATGAAAAACTGTTTTTT. Its translation is CASRAFDNEKLFF.

This sequence joins TRBV29-1 and TRBJ2-5; weak D call: TRBD1 (6 bases). Trimming shortened V by 1 base and J by 4 bases, and 19 bases separated the two germline ends. CDR3 length equals 16 residues. Germline V gives CDR1 SQVTM, CDR2 ANQGSEA. CDR3 in amino acids: CSVEGASRGMRETQYF. For the CDR3, the DNA is TGCAGCGTTGAAGGGGCTTCTAGGGGGATGCGAGAGACCCAGTACTTC.

The chain joins TRBV10-1 to TRBJ2-5, with 9 positions matching TRBD1. This CDR3 has 15 residues. Germline CDR1 reads WNHNN; CDR2 reads SYGVQD (reference sequence). With V trimmed by 4 bases and J by 7 bases, 10 bases remained unmatched. CDR3 sequence reads: CASSGDREVMGTQYF. Here the CDR3 DNA reads TGCGCCAGCAGTGGGGACAGGGAGGTGATGGGGACCCAGTACTTC.

The genes are TRBV2 and TRBJ2-5; D call uncertain. The CDR3 runs 13 residues. Per germline, CDR1 SNHLY and CDR2 FYNNEI. V shed 5 bases and J shed 5 bases, with 12 bases lying between them. The CDR3 reads CASSSGPRETQYF. CDR3 sequence (DNA): TGTGCCAGCAGTTCGGGCCCTCGGGAGACCCAGTACTTC.

This clone has just a few counts. The rearrangement joins TRBV24-1 to TRBJ2-2, with 7 bases lining up with TRBD2. The CDR3 is 15 residues long. The V gene end was trimmed by 8 bases and the J gene end by 2 bases; junction bases not matched to a gene: 7. The germline CDR1 and CDR2 sequences are KGHDR and SFDVKD. The CDR3 DNA sequence: TGTGCCACCACGAGCGGGGTCCTCAACACCGGGGAGCTGTTTTTT. It translates to CATTSGVLNTGELFF.